This TCR beta chain originates from a study of blood T cell repertoires in COVID-19. As for the study in general: Samples taken during acute and convalescent COVID-19 were collected in the United States, Italy and Spain. Sources were T cells, B-cell-depleted T cells, or PBMCs; the material itself was cDNA or gDNA.

The V end was cut by 5 bases, the J end by 5 bases, with 12 bases between. The CDR3 has 13 amino acids. Per germline, CDR1 KGHSH and CDR2 LQKENI. Original handling: The assay estimated nucleated cells by amplifying reference gene primers. Sequencing was performed with immunoSEQ multiplex PCR; in TCRdb, only in-frame clones are kept and a portion is missing. D and trimming were read from the DNA, whereas the V and J calls and clone size are those reported in that table. The sample includes approximately 270,000 clones, roughly 88% seen only once; the top ten take roughly 9.6%. Sequencing was done on a sample of peripheral blood. The chain recombines TRBV18 with TRBJ2-5; no firm D call. This TCR was sampled from a woman aged 70-85 years with acute or convalescent COVID-19. CDR3: CASSSSLRETQYF. The CDR3 nucleotides read TGTGCCAGCTCATCTTCATTGAGGGAGACCCAGTACTTC.